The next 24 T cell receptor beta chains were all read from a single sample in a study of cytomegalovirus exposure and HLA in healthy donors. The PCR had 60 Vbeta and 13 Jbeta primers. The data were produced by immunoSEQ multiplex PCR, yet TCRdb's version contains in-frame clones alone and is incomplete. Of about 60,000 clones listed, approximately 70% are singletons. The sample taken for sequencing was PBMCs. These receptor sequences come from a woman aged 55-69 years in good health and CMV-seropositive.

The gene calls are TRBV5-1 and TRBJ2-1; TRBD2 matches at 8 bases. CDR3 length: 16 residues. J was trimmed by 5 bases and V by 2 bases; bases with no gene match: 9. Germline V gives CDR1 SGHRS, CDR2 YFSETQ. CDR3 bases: TGCGCCAGCAGCTTCAACGCGGGGGGATTAAACAATGAGCAGTTCTTC. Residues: CASSFNAGGLNNEQFF.

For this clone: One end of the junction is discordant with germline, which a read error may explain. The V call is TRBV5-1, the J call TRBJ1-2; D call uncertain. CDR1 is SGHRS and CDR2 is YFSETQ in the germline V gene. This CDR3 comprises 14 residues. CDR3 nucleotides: TGTGCCAGCAGCTTGGGAGCGCTAAATCAGGGCTACACCTTC. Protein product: CASSLGALNQGYTF.

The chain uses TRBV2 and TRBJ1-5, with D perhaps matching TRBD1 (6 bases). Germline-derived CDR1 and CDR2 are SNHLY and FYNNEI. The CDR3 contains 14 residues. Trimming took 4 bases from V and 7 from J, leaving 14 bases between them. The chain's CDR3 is CASSGSGQGQPQHF. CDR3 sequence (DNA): TGTGCCAGCAGTGGATCGGGCCAGGGGCAGCCCCAGCATTTT.

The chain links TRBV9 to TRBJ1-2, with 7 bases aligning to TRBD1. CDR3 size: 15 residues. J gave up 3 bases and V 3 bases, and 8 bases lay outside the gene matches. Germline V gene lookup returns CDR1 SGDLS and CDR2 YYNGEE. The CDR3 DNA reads TGTGCCAGCAGCGGCCACGGGACAGTTTACTATGGCTACACCTTC. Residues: CASSGHGTVYYGYTF.

CDR3 sequence reads: CASTIGGSHTDTQYF. For the CDR3, the DNA is TGTGCCAGCACAATAGGGGGATCGCACACAGATACGCAGTATTTT. This chain links TRBV7-9 with TRBJ2-3; D perhaps matches TRBD1 (6 bases). The CDR3 has 15 residues. Germline V gives CDR1 SEHNR, CDR2 FQNEAQ (reference sequence). V was clipped by 7 bases and J by 2 bases, with 16 bases between them.

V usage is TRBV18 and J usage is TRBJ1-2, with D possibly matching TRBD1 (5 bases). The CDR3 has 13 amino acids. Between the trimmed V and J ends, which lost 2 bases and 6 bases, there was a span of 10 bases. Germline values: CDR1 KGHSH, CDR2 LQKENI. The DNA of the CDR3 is TGTGCCAGCTCACCAAGGGGAGGGGATGGCTACACCTTC. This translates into CASSPRGGDGYTF.

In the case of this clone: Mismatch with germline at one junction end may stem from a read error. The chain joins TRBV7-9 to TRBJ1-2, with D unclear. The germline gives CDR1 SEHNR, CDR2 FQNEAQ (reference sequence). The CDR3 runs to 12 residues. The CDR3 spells CSSSGRGRGYTF. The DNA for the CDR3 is TGTTCCAGCAGCGGCAGAGGGCGAGGCTACACCTTC.

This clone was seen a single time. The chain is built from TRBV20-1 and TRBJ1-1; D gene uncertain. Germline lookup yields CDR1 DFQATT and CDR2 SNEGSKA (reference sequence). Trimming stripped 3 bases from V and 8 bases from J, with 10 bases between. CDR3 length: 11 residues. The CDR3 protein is CSARREVEAFF. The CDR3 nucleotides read TGCAGTGCTAGGCGAGAGGTCGAAGCTTTCTTT.

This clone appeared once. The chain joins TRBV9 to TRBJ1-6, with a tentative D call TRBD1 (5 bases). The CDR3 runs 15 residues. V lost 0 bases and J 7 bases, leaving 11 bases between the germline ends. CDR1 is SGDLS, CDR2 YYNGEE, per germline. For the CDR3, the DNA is TGTGCCAGCAGCGTAGCTACCAGGGTCAATTCACCCCTCCACTTT. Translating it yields CASSVATRVNSPLHF.

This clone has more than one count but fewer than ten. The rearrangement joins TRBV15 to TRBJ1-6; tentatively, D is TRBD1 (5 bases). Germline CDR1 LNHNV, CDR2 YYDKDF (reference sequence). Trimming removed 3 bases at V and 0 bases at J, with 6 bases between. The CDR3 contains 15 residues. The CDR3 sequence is CATSSGGSYNSPLHF. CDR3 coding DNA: TGTGCCACCAGCAGCGGGGGCTCCTATAATTCACCCCTCCACTTT.

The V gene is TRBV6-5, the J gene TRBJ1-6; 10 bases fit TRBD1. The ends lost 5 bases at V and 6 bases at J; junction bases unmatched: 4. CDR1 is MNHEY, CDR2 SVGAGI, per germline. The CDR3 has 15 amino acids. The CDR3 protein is CASSPRDRGNSPLHF. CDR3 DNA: TGTGCCAGCAGTCCCCGGGACAGGGGTAATTCACCCCTCCACTTT.

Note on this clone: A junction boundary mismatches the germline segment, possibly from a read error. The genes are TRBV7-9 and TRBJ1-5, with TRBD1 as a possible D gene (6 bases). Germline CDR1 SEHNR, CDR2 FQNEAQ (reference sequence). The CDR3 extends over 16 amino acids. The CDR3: CSSSSNAGADNQPQHF. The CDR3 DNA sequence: TGTTCCAGCAGCTCAAACGCAGGGGCGGACAATCAGCCCCAGCATTTT. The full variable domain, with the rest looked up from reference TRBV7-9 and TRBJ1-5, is DTGVSQNPRHKITKRGQNVTFRCDPISEHNRLYWYRQTLGQGPEFLTYFQNEAQLEKSRLLSDRFSAERPKGSFSTLEIQRTEQGDSAMYLCSSSSNAGADNQPQHFGDGTRLSIL.

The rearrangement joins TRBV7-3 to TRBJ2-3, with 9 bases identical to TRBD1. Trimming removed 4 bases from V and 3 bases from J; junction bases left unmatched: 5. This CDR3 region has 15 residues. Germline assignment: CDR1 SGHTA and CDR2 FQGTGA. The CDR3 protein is CASSYTGGYTDTQYF. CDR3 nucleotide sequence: TGTGCCAGCAGCTATACAGGGGGCTATACAGATACGCAGTATTTT.

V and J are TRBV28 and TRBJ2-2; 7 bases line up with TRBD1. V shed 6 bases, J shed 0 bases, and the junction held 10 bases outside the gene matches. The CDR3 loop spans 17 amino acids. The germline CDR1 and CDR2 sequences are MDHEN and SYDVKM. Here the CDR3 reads CASSYPTGQSNTGELFF. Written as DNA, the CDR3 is TGTGCCAGCAGCTACCCTACGGGACAGTCGAACACCGGGGAGCTGTTTTTT.

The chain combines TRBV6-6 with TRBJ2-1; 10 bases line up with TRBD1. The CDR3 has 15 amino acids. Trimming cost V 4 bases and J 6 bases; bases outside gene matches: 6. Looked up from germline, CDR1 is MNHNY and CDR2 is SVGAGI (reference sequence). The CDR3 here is CASSWAGQGGNEQFF. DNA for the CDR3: TGTGCCAGCAGTTGGGCTGGACAGGGGGGCAATGAGCAGTTCTTC.

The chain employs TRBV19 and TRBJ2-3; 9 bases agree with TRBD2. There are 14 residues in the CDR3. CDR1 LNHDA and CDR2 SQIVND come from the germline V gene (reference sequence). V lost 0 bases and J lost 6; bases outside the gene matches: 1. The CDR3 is CASSIERGGDTQYF. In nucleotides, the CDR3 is TGTGCCAGTAGTATAGAGCGGGGGGGTGATACGCAGTATTTT. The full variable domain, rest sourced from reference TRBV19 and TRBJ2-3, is DGGITQSPKYLFRKEGQNVTLSCEQNLNHDAMYWYRQDPGQGLRLIYYSQIVNDFQKGDIAEGYSVSREKKESFPLTVTSAQKNPTAFYLCASSIERGGDTQYFGPGTRLTVL.

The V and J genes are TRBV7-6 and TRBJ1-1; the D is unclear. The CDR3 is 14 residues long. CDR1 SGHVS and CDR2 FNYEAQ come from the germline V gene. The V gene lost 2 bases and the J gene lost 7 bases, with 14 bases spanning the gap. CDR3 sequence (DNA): TGTGCCAGCAGCTTATCCCCTGGCGCGGGTGAAGCTTTCTTT. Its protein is CASSLSPGAGEAFF.

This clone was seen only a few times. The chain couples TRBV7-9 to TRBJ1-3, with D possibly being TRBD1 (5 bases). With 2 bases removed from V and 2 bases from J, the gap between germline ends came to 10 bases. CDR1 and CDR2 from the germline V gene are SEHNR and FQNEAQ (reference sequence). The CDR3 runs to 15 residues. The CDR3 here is CASSLSQGTGNTIYF. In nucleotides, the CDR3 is TGTGCCAGCAGCTTAAGTCAGGGTACTGGAAACACCATATATTTT.

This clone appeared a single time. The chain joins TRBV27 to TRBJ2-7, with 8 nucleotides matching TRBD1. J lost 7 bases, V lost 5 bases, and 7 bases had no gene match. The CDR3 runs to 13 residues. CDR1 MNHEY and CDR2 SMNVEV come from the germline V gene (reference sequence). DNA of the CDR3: TGTGCCAGCAGTCTAGGGGACAGGTGGGAGCAGTACTTC. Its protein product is CASSLGDRWEQYF.

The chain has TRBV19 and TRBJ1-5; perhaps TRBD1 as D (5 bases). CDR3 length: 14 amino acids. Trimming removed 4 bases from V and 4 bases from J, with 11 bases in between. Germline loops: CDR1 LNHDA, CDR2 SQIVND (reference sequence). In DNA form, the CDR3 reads TGTGCCAGTAGTAGTTCAGGGCTGAATCAGCCCCAGCATTTT. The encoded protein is CASSSSGLNQPQHF.

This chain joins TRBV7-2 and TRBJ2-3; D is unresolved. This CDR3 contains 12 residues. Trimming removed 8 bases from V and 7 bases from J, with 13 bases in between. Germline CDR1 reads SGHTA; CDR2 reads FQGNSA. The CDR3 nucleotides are TGTGCCAGCCGCGCGGAGCTGTATACGCAGTATTTT. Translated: CASRAELYTQYF.

CDR3 sequence: CASSVRDSSFGANVLTF. DNA of the CDR3: TGTGCCAGCAGCGTCCGGGACAGTTCGTTTGGGGCCAACGTCCTGACTTTC. The chain employs TRBV9 and TRBJ2-6; 7 bases fit TRBD1. The germline V gene has CDR1 SGDLS and CDR2 YYNGEE. The V segment lost 2 bases and the J segment 3 bases; nucleotides outside the gene matches: 8. The CDR3 consists of 17 residues.

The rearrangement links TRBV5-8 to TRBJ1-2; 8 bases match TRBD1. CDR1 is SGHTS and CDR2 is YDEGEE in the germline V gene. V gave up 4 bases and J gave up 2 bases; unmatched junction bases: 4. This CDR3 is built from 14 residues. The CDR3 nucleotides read TGTGCCAGCAGCCCTCGGACAGGGAACTATGGCTACACCTTC. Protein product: CASSPRTGNYGYTF. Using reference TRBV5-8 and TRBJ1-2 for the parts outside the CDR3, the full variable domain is EAGVTQSPTHLIKTRGQQATLRCSPISGHTSVYWYQQALGLGLQFLLWYDEGEERNRGNFPPRFSGRQFPNYSSELNVNALELEDSALYLCASSPRTGNYGYTFGSGTRLTVV.

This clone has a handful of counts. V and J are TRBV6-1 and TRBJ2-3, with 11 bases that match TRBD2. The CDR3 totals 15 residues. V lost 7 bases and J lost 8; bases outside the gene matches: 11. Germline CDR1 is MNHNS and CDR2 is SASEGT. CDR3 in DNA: TGTGCCAGCAAAAGGGATAGCGGGGGGGCCGGTACGCAGTATTTT. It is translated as CASKRDSGGAGTQYF.